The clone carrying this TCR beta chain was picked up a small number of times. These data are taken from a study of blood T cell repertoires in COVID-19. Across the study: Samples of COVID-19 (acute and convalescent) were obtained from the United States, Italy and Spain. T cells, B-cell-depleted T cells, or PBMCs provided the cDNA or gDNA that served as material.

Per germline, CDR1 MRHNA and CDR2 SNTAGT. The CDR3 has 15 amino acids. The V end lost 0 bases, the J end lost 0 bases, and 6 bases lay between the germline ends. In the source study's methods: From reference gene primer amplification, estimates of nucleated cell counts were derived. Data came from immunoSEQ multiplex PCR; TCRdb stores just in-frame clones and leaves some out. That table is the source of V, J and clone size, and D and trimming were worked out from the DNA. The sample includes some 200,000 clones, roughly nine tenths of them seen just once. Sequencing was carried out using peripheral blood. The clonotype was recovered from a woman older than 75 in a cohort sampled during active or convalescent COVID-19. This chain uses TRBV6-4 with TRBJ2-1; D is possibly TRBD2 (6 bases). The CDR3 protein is CASSDSGSSYNEQFF. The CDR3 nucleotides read TGTGCCAGCAGTGACTCCGGGAGCTCCTACAATGAGCAGTTCTTC.